This TCR beta chain derives from a study of shared clonotypes between healthy human individuals. Study-wide context: The study used three CD4 naive, three CD4 memory, two CD8 naive and one CD8 memory plate per donor. Study-level points and caveats: Researchers sampled only blood; tissue repertoires likely differ. Lower generation probabilities were found for non-shared clonotypes than for those shared by all four donors.

The ends were cut back, 1 base at V and 4 bases at J, with 11 bases in the middle. Germline CDR1 is SGHVS and CDR2 is FQNEAQ. The CDR3 sequence is 15 residues long. Profiled with immunoSEQ multiplex PCR; TCRdb holds only in-frame clones, not every one. The sample holds nearly 1,000,000 clones; less than 85% are singletons and the top ten take roughly 1.5%. The healthy adult donors were HIV-negative and reported no recent acute infections or vaccinations. In regard to this clone: Its specificity is unknown.

The sequencing input was memory CD4+ T cells sorted from blood. Sample subset: CD45RA-negative fraction. The chain joins TRBV7-8 to TRBJ1-5; perhaps TRBD1 as D (5 bases). The TCR originated in a man aged 18 to 30 in good health. The CDR3 spells CASSLVGVPNQPQHF. The DNA for the CDR3 is TGTGCCAGCAGCTTAGTGGGGGTCCCAAATCAGCCCCAGCATTTT.